Presented here are 5 T cell receptor beta chains from one specimen sequenced in a study of response to subunit inactivated influenza vaccine. MiXCR, run by TCRdb on the RT-PCR reads, gives a single entry per CDR3 protein. The data show hundreds of thousands of distinct CDR3 sequences, less than 10% seen once. Specimen: PBMCs from blood, collected 23 to 25 months after vaccination. Receptors were obtained from a man between 50 and 69 years old who received an inactivated influenza vaccine.

The chain uses TRBV2 and TRBJ2-2, with D perhaps matching TRBD1 (6 bases). The length of the CDR3 is 17 residues. V was pared by 2 bases and J by 7 bases, with 20 bases between. Germline lookup yields CDR1 SNHLY and CDR2 FYNNEI. CDR3 sequence (DNA): TGTGCCAGCAGTGAATACCGCTCAAACAGGGAAAACGGGGAGCTGTTTTTT. The encoded protein is CASSEYRSNRENGELFF. Full variable domain (rest looked up from reference TRBV2 and TRBJ2-2): EPEVTQTPSHQVTQMGQEVILRCVPISNHLYFYWYRQILGQKVEFLVSFYNNEISEKSEIFDDQFSVERPDGSNFTLKIRSTKLEDSAMYFCASSEYRSNRENGELFFGEGSRLTVL.

The rearrangement links TRBV10-3 to TRBJ1-6, with D maybe TRBD1 (5 bases). Germline-derived CDR1 and CDR2 are ENHRY and SYGVKD. This CDR3 spans 14 amino acids. V was trimmed by 10 bases and J by 2 bases, leaving 12 bases between them. This chain's CDR3 is CASQGDPYNSPLHF. The CDR3 DNA follows: TGTGCCAGCCAGGGTGACCCCTATAATTCACCCCTCCACTTT.

The rearrangement uses TRBV6-5 and TRBJ2-1; the D gene is possibly TRBD2 (6 bases). V lost 6 bases, J lost 0 bases, and 21 bases lay in between. This CDR3 region has 18 residues. Germline CDR1 MNHEY, CDR2 SVGAGI. CDR3 sequence: CASRIWDSYTGSYNEQFF. The CDR3 DNA reads as TGTGCCAGCAGGATATGGGACTCCTACACCGGCTCCTACAATGAGCAGTTCTTC.

This sequence joins TRBV20-1 and TRBJ2-2; 14 positions agree with TRBD2. Per the germline V gene, CDR1 is DFQATT and CDR2 is SNEGSKA (reference sequence). The CDR3 consists of 17 residues. Unmatched junction bases numbered 4, after V lost 1 base and J lost 3 bases. The CDR3 here is CSARGLAGGGYTGELFF. CDR3 coding DNA: TGCAGTGCTAGAGGACTAGCGGGAGGGGGTTACACCGGGGAGCTGTTTTTT.

This clonotype was detected ten times or more. The chain couples TRBV27 to TRBJ2-7, with 7 bases lining up with TRBD2. V lost 3 bases to trimming and J lost 2 bases; unmatched junction nucleotides: 7. This CDR3 spans 15 amino acids. Germline-derived CDR1 and CDR2 are MNHEY and SMNVEV (reference sequence). The CDR3 DNA reads as TGTGCCAGCAGTTTGGCGGGAGATGGAGCCTACGAGCAGTACTTC. It translates to CASSLAGDGAYEQYF.